Below are 25 T cell receptor beta chains sequenced from a single sample in a study of shared clonotypes between healthy human individuals. TCRdb keeps only in-frame clones here, not all; method: immunoSEQ multiplex PCR. The sample yields under 650,000 clones, 90% to 96% seen once. Sequencing was performed on naive CD4+ T cells sorted from blood. Subset of the sample: CD45RA+ positively selected. Receptors were obtained from a woman aged 30 to 39 in good health.

This clone appeared a few times. V and J are TRBV20-1 and TRBJ1-2; 7 nucleotides line up with TRBD1. The CDR3 sequence is 11 residues long. Germline V CDR1 and CDR2: DFQATT, SNEGSKA (reference sequence). V shed 6 bases, J shed 8 bases, and the junction held 6 bases outside the gene matches. CDR3 residues: CSARGNSGYTF. The CDR3 DNA is TGCAGTGCCAGGGGGAATTCGGGCTACACCTTC.

The rearrangement joins TRBV6-5 to TRBJ2-7; 7 nucleotides match TRBD2. The germline V gene encodes CDR1 MNHEY and CDR2 SVGAGI. V was clipped by 5 bases and J by 1 base; unmatched bases: 8. The CDR3 has 15 amino acids. The CDR3 bases are TGTGCCAGCAGTCCAGCCGGGACTAATTCCTACGAGCAGTACTTC. It codes for CASSPAGTNSYEQYF.

The chain couples TRBV28 to TRBJ2-7; 10 bases fit TRBD1. The CDR3 contains 14 residues. The junction had 7 bases not matched to a gene; V was cut back by 8 bases and J by 3 bases. Germline V gene sequence: CDR1 MDHEN, CDR2 SYDVKM. In DNA, the CDR3 is TGTGCCAGCCGGGAGGGGACAGGGGTCTACGAGCAGTACTTC. This gives the protein CASREGTGVYEQYF.

CDR3 in amino acids: CASSFVGGFSGNTIYF. In DNA, the CDR3 is TGTGCCAGCAGTTTTGTGGGGGGCTTCTCTGGAAACACCATATATTTT. The V and J genes are TRBV28 and TRBJ1-3, with D perhaps TRBD1 (6 bases). The CDR3 is made up of 16 amino acids. The V end lost 3 bases, the J end lost 0 bases, and 12 bases lay between the germline ends. In germline, CDR1 is MDHEN, CDR2 SYDVKM.

The sample holds one count of this clone. This chain uses TRBV10-3 with TRBJ2-1, with a tentative D call TRBD1 (5 bases). Between the trimmed V and J ends, which lost 2 bases and 0 bases, there was a span of 5 bases. The germline gives CDR1 ENHRY, CDR2 SYGVKD. The length of the CDR3 is 14 residues. In DNA form, the CDR3 reads TGTGCCATCAGTGAGGACAGCTCCTACAATGAGCAGTTCTTC. This translates into CAISEDSSYNEQFF.

V is TRBV18 and J is TRBJ2-7; no firm D call. Germline-derived CDR1 and CDR2 are KGHSH and LQKENI. This CDR3 has 13 residues. V lost 4 bases and J lost 0, with 7 bases in between. As DNA, the CDR3 is TGTGCCAGCTCACGGGAAAGCTCCTACGAGCAGTACTTC. Its protein product is CASSRESSYEQYF.

The rearrangement joins TRBV27 to TRBJ2-3, with D hard to call. This CDR3 has 14 amino acids. Germline V gene lookup returns CDR1 MNHEY and CDR2 SMNVEV (reference sequence). The V end lost 5 bases, the J end lost 0 bases, and 9 bases lay between the germline ends. The CDR3 spells CASSITSSTDTQYF. In nucleotides, the CDR3 is TGTGCCAGCAGTATCACCAGCAGCACAGATACGCAGTATTTT.

The chain has TRBV10-3 and TRBJ2-1, with 8 bases that match TRBD2. Germline CDR1 reads ENHRY; CDR2 reads SYGVKD. Trimming cost V 6 bases and J 12 bases; bases outside gene matches: 7. This CDR3 is 12 amino acids long. DNA for the CDR3: TGTGCCATCAGCGAGGGGACTAGACGGCAGTTCTTC. Its protein product is CAISEGTRRQFF.

V and J are TRBV19 and TRBJ2-5; D possibly corresponds to TRBD1 (6 bases). The J call is in doubt because the DNA end fits TRBJ2-7 better. The CDR3 extends over 16 amino acids. Germline V gene data show CDR1 as LNHDA and CDR2 as SQIVND (reference sequence). CDR3 sequence (DNA): TGTGCCAGTAGTTCTGGGGGCAGACAGAGGTCCTACGAGCAGTACTTC. It encodes CASSSGGRQRSYEQYF.

V and J are TRBV11-3 and TRBJ2-1; 10 bases are a match to TRBD1. The V gene's germline CDR1 is SGHNT and CDR2 YENEEA. CDR3 length: 15 residues. V dropped 5 bases and J dropped 6; count of bases not matched to a gene: 7. The CDR3 nucleotides read TGTGCCAGCAGCGTCCGGGACAGGGGTTTCAATGAGCAGTTCTTC. Translating gives CASSVRDRGFNEQFF.

J is TRBJ1-2 and V is TRBV2; TRBD1 matches at 9 bases. The CDR3 has 13 residues. Unmatched junction bases numbered 0, after V lost 4 bases and J lost 3 bases. Germline V gene sequence: CDR1 SNHLY, CDR2 FYNNEI. DNA for the CDR3: TGTGCCAGCAGTGGACAGGGGGACTATGGCTACACCTTC. This codes for CASSGQGDYGYTF. The full variable domain, its missing parts supplied by reference TRBV2 and TRBJ1-2, is EPEVTQTPSHQVTQMGQEVILRCVPISNHLYFYWYRQILGQKVEFLVSFYNNEISEKSEIFDDQFSVERPDGSNFTLKIRSTKLEDSAMYFCASSGQGDYGYTFGSGTRLTVV.

This clone occurred a few times. The genes are TRBV28 and TRBJ1-5; 7 bases agree with TRBD1. Germline V gene sequence: CDR1 MDHEN, CDR2 SYDVKM. The CDR3 sequence is 13 residues long. Trimming took 6 bases from V and 6 from J; bases not matched to a gene: 5. CDR3: CASSHDRVQPQHF. The CDR3 bases are TGTGCCAGCAGCCACGACAGGGTTCAGCCCCAGCATTTT.

The rearrangement links TRBV28 to TRBJ1-2; D gene uncertain. The germline V and J ends were trimmed by 6 bases and 2 bases, with 13 bases remaining between them. The CDR3 loop spans 14 amino acids. Looked up from germline, CDR1 is MDHEN and CDR2 is SYDVKM. This CDR3 is CASRELLRNYGYTF. The DNA of the CDR3 is TGTGCCAGCAGGGAGCTTCTACGGAACTATGGCTACACCTTC.

The chain joins TRBV29-1 to TRBJ2-1; TRBD2 aligns across 10 bases. Germline CDR1 SQVTM, CDR2 ANQGSEA. V dropped 5 bases and J dropped 1; count of bases not matched to a gene: 11. The CDR3 totals 17 residues. CDR3 sequence: CSVKGLATLGSYNEQFF. For the CDR3, the DNA is TGCAGCGTTAAGGGACTAGCGACCCTTGGTTCCTACAATGAGCAGTTCTTC.

The chain has TRBV2 and TRBJ1-1; unclear D gene. This CDR3 is 13 amino acids long. Trimming removed 6 bases at V and 1 base at J, with 9 bases between. The germline gives CDR1 SNHLY, CDR2 FYNNEI. The CDR3 bases are TGTGCCAGCAGGGTCTTGAGGAACACTGAAGCTTTCTTT. Encoded protein: CASRVLRNTEAFF.

This chain uses TRBV5-1 with TRBJ2-1; 11 bases are a match to TRBD2. This CDR3 is built from 16 residues. Germline-derived CDR1 and CDR2 are SGHRS and YFSETQ. V dropped 4 bases and J dropped 6; count of bases not matched to a gene: 9. The CDR3 region has the DNA TGCGCCAGCAGCCGTTTAGCGGGAGGGCCTTCCAATGAGCAGTTCTTC. This translates into CASSRLAGGPSNEQFF.

With respect to this clone: This CDR3 is also generated by other DNA sequences in the sample. The CDR3 nucleotides are TGTGCCAGTAGTGAGGGTAGCACAGATACGCAGTATTTT. Translating gives CASSEGSTDTQYF. The chain has TRBV19 and TRBJ2-3, with D maybe TRBD2 (5 bases). The CDR3 sequence is 13 residues long. V lost 5 bases and J 0 bases, leaving 6 bases between the germline ends. Germline values: CDR1 LNHDA, CDR2 SQIVND (reference sequence).

The chain carries TRBV19 and TRBJ1-5; D uncertain. The CDR3 is 16 residues long. V was cut by 0 bases and J by 1 base, with 10 bases left in between. Looked up from germline, CDR1 is LNHDA and CDR2 is SQIVND (reference sequence). As DNA, the CDR3 is TGTGCCAGTAGTATAGACACGGGCCTCAGCAATCAGCCCCAGCATTTT. Its protein is CASSIDTGLSNQPQHF. Supplemented by reference TRBV19 and TRBJ1-5, the full variable domain reads DGGITQSPKYLFRKEGQNVTLSCEQNLNHDAMYWYRQDPGQGLRLIYYSQIVNDFQKGDIAEGYSVSREKKESFPLTVTSAQKNPTAFYLCASSIDTGLSNQPQHFGDGTRLSIL.

This chain connects TRBV19 to TRBJ1-1; D not resolved. The CDR3 consists of 14 residues. V was shortened by 5 bases and J by 4 bases, with 14 bases between the two germline ends. Germline V CDR1 and CDR2: LNHDA, SQIVND (reference sequence). In DNA, the CDR3 is TGTGCCAGTAGTTCCCACCCGCGTCTCACTGAAGCTTTCTTT. It is translated as CASSSHPRLTEAFF.

The rearrangement links TRBV7-9 to TRBJ2-7; a possible D gene is TRBD1 (6 bases). This CDR3 spans 17 amino acids. The ends were cut back, 4 bases at V and 3 bases at J, with 22 bases in the middle. CDR1 is SEHNR and CDR2 is FQNEAQ in the germline V gene (reference sequence). CDR3 amino acids: CASSSLPTKGGFYEQYF. CDR3 bases: TGTGCCAGCAGCTCACTGCCGACCAAAGGGGGTTTCTACGAGCAGTACTTC.

In its sample, this clone was seen a few times. The V gene is TRBV18, the J gene TRBJ2-2; possibly TRBD2 for D (5 bases). The CDR3 covers 15 residues. V shed 6 bases and J shed 4 bases, with 15 bases lying between them. Germline V lookup: CDR1 KGHSH, CDR2 LQKENI. CDR3 sequence reads: CASSPEEEPTGELFF. The CDR3 DNA sequence: TGTGCCAGCTCTCCCGAGGAGGAGCCCACCGGGGAGCTGTTTTTT.

V gene TRBV27 combines with J gene TRBJ2-5; D is uncertain. The CDR3 totals 15 residues. V gave up 6 bases and J gave up 2 bases, with 16 bases separating them. Germline CDR1 MNHEY, CDR2 SMNVEV (reference sequence). The CDR3: CASRPRPASQETQYF. As DNA, the CDR3 is TGTGCCAGCAGACCGAGACCAGCGTCACAAGAGACCCAGTACTTC.

The rearrangement uses TRBV18 and TRBJ2-1; TRBD2 matches at 7 bases. Germline assignment: CDR1 KGHSH and CDR2 LQKENI. This CDR3 comprises 14 residues. The ends lost 3 bases at V and 5 bases at J; junction bases unmatched: 4. CDR3 residues: CASSPAGVDNEQFF. The CDR3 DNA is TGTGCCAGCTCACCTGCGGGAGTCGACAATGAGCAGTTCTTC.

The chain is built from TRBV13 and TRBJ2-5, with 7 bases fitting TRBD2. With the DNA end fitting TRBJ2-7 better, the J assignment may be wrong. Germline CDR1 reads PRHDT; CDR2 reads FYEKMQ (reference sequence). CDR3 length: 13 residues. The CDR3 DNA sequence: TGTGCCACCAGGGAGGGTTCGAGCCACGAGCAGTACTTC. This sequence encodes CATREGSSHEQYF.

The chain links TRBV28 to TRBJ1-1; D may be TRBD1 (6 bases). Germline lookup yields CDR1 MDHEN and CDR2 SYDVKM. V gave up 3 bases and J gave up 10 bases, with 12 bases separating them. The CDR3 extends over 12 amino acids. The CDR3 sequence is CASSLGGHRAFF. CDR3 sequence (DNA): TGTGCCAGCAGTTTGGGGGGACACCGAGCTTTCTTT.